This entry lists 17 T cell receptor beta chains sequenced from one sample in a study of blood T cell repertoires in COVID-19 (dated by TCRdb to about 2020). The library was obtained by the immunoSEQ multiplex PCR assay. Not all clones reach the TCRdb copy of this immuneACCESS table, which keeps in-frame sequences only. Checked studies attribute under half of the gap to unresolved V genes and leave the rest unexplained. The sample table contains around 170,000 clones; only one count was recorded for more than 65% of them. Approximately 15% of the sample comes from the top ten. Sequencing was carried out using peripheral blood. The receptors were sampled from a woman aged 80 or over with acute or convalescent COVID-19.

A remark on this clone: The sample has other DNA sequences that encode this CDR3 too. This chain links TRBV7-2 with TRBJ2-5, with D perhaps matching TRBD1 (5 bases). Germline-derived CDR1 and CDR2 are SGHTA and FQGNSA. This CDR3 has 14 amino acids. The germline V and J ends were trimmed by 1 base and 2 bases, with 8 bases remaining between them. CDR3 nucleotides: TGTGCCAGCAGCTTAGGCCAGGGTCAAGAGACCCAGTACTTC. Translating it yields CASSLGQGQETQYF.

The rearrangement links TRBV30 to TRBJ1-1, with 7 bases fitting TRBD1. CDR3 length equals 13 residues. The V segment lost 2 bases and the J segment 5 bases; nucleotides outside the gene matches: 5. From germline, CDR1 is GTSNPN and CDR2 SVGIG (reference sequence). CDR3 sequence reads: CAWSKGARTEAFF. The CDR3 DNA reads as TGTGCCTGGAGTAAGGGGGCGCGGACTGAAGCTTTCTTT.

The gene calls are TRBV5-1 and TRBJ2-1, with D perhaps matching TRBD1 (5 bases). Trimming took off 4 bases at V and 6 bases at J, with 14 bases between the two ends. This CDR3 comprises 14 residues. The germline gives CDR1 SGHRS, CDR2 YFSETQ. CDR3 region: CASSPGRGLNEQFF. The CDR3 nucleotides read TGCGCCAGCAGCCCCGGAAGGGGTCTCAATGAGCAGTTCTTC.

The chain couples TRBV18 to TRBJ2-7; 10 bases are shared with TRBD1. CDR3 size: 15 residues. CDR1 is KGHSH, CDR2 LQKENI, per germline. V lost 0 bases, J lost 1 base, and 0 bases stayed unmatched. The CDR3 region is CASSPPGQGSYEQYF. The CDR3 DNA reads TGTGCCAGCTCACCACCGGGACAGGGGTCCTACGAGCAGTACTTC.

The chain joins TRBV12-5 to TRBJ2-3; D unresolved. The CDR3 consists of 15 residues. Germline V gene data show CDR1 as LGHNT and CDR2 as FRNRAP. Trimming removed 2 bases at V and 3 bases at J, with 12 bases between. In nucleotides, the CDR3 is TGTGCTAGTGGTTTGCCTAACCTCCTGACAGATACGCAGTATTTT. This gives the protein CASGLPNLLTDTQYF.

Regarding this clone: Other DNA sequences within the sample encode an identical CDR3. The CDR3 coding sequence is TGCGCCAGCAGCCACGTCGCAGATACGCAGTATTTT. It translates to CASSHVADTQYF. This rearrangement joins TRBV4-1 to TRBJ2-3; D not resolved. This CDR3 has 12 residues. Per the germline V gene, CDR1 is MGHRA and CDR2 is YSYEKL. V lost 3 bases to trimming and J lost 4 bases, with 5 bases between them.

The chain couples TRBV3-1 (or the pseudogene TRBV3-2) to TRBJ2-1; 8 bases fit TRBD1. V was pared by 1 base and J by 4 bases, with 9 bases of the junction left unmatched. The CDR3 loop spans 17 amino acids. CDR1 is LGHDT and CDR2 is YNNKEL in the germline V gene (reference sequence). CDR3 in DNA: TGTGCCAGCAGCCAAGTTGCAGGGGGCGGACCGTACAATGAGCAGTTCTTC. Residues: CASSQVAGGGPYNEQFF.

To note about this clone: Other DNA sequences of this sample code for an identical CDR3. The V gene is TRBV18, the J gene TRBJ1-1; TRBD1 matches at 7 bases. CDR3 length equals 13 residues. Germline V gene sequence: CDR1 KGHSH, CDR2 LQKENI. With 6 bases clipped from V and 4 bases from J, the junction kept 5 bases outside the gene matches. The CDR3 nucleotides are TGTGCCAGCTCGCCGGGACAGACCACTGAAGCTTTCTTT. Its translation is CASSPGQTTEAFF.

This chain connects TRBV27 to TRBJ2-1; 7 bases are a match to TRBD2. This CDR3 has 16 amino acids. Germline CDR1 reads MNHEY; CDR2 reads SMNVEV (reference sequence). Germline trimming cut 3 bases from V and 2 bases from J; bases unmatched to any gene: 7. CDR3 DNA: TGTGCCAGCAGTTTTCAGGCGGGGGAGGCCTACAATGAGCAGTTCTTC. Encoded protein: CASSFQAGEAYNEQFF.

This clone was detected a few times. This chain joins TRBV6-6 and TRBJ2-7, with D possibly being TRBD1 (6 bases). In germline, CDR1 is MNHNY, CDR2 SVGAGI (reference sequence). The CDR3 contains 14 residues. Trimming cost V 5 bases and J 3 bases, with 14 bases left between them. The CDR3 reads CASSLQGSGYEQYF. CDR3 sequence (DNA): TGTGCCAGCAGTCTACAGGGAAGCGGCTACGAGCAGTACTTC.

The sample holds a few counts of this clone. The chain joins TRBV6-6 to TRBJ1-6; TRBD1 aligns across 7 bases. With V trimmed by 6 bases and J by 8 bases, 4 bases remained unmatched. CDR1 is MNHNY, CDR2 SVGAGI, per germline (reference sequence). This CDR3 spans 13 amino acids. The CDR3 DNA reads as TGTGCCAGCAGGGGACAGACCCATTCACCCCTCCACTTT. It translates to CASRGQTHSPLHF.

This clone was seen a single time. The V and J genes are TRBV28 and TRBJ1-3, with a tentative D call TRBD1 (6 bases). CDR1 is MDHEN and CDR2 is SYDVKM in the germline V gene. This CDR3 contains 12 residues. Trimming stripped 6 bases from V and 4 bases from J, with 7 bases between. CDR3 amino acids: CASRQGGNTIYF. CDR3 DNA: TGTGCCAGCAGGCAGGGGGGAAACACCATATATTTT.

J is TRBJ1-5 and V is TRBV28; 8 bases map to TRBD1. After removal of 4 bases from V and 6 bases from J, the junction contained 11 bases not matched to a gene. The CDR3 is made up of 16 amino acids. The germline CDR1 and CDR2 sequences are MDHEN and SYDVKM. The CDR3 is CASSSQGAFRSQPQHF. The CDR3 bases are TGTGCCAGCAGTTCCCAGGGGGCATTCCGAAGTCAGCCCCAGCATTTT.

The chain recombines TRBV29-1 with TRBJ2-2, with 8 bases matching TRBD1. This CDR3 has 13 amino acids. V lost 4 bases and J lost 7; bases outside the gene matches: 5. CDR1 and CDR2 from the germline V gene are SQVTM and ANQGSEA. The DNA of the CDR3 is TGCAGCGTTGGACAGGGGTTGTTCGGGGAGCTGTTTTTT. Encoded protein: CSVGQGLFGELFF.

The chain links TRBV6-5 to TRBJ2-7; possibly TRBD1 for D (5 bases). CDR1 and CDR2 (germline): MNHEY, SVGAGI. This CDR3 region has 13 residues. Trimming cost V 6 bases and J 3 bases, with 12 bases left between them. In DNA form, the CDR3 reads TGTGCCAGCAGCGCAGGGATGTACTACGAGCAGTACTTC. It specifies CASSAGMYYEQYF.

The chain combines TRBV5-4 with TRBJ2-5; 7 bases map to TRBD1. Germline V CDR1 and CDR2: SGHNT, YYREEE (reference sequence). The length of the CDR3 is 16 residues. Germline trimming cut 6 bases from V and 5 bases from J; bases unmatched to any gene: 16. The CDR3, as DNA: TGTGCCAGCACCCACAAATTTGGGCCACAGGGGGAGACCCAGTACTTC. It encodes CASTHKFGPQGETQYF.

This chain links TRBV28 with TRBJ2-7; 10 nucleotides align to TRBD1. CDR1 MDHEN and CDR2 SYDVKM come from the germline V gene. Trimming cost V 4 bases and J 7 bases; bases outside gene matches: 10. The CDR3 loop spans 15 amino acids. The CDR3 loop reads CASSSSGTGASEQYF. The CDR3 nucleotides are TGTGCCAGCAGTTCGTCCGGGACAGGGGCCTCAGAGCAGTACTTC.